This T cell receptor (beta chain) is from a study of shared clonotypes between healthy human individuals. Points from the study as a whole: Limitation of the genetic and exposure-history diversity represented came from the few donors. Some clonotypes were shared by all four sorted-subset donors, while others were not shared. The non-shared ones had lower generation probabilities than the shared ones.

Regarding this clone: Its antigen remains unknown.

CDR1 is SGHVS, CDR2 FQNEAQ, per germline. V shed 2 bases and J shed 11 bases, with 19 bases lying between them. CDR3 length equals 14 residues. Profiled with immunoSEQ multiplex PCR; TCRdb holds only in-frame clones, not every one. The sample consists of hundreds of thousands of clones, 74% of them appearing once. This receptor was obtained from a woman under 40 in good health. The sequencing input was memory CD4+ T cells sorted from blood. As for subset: CD45RA-negative fraction. This chain uses TRBV7-8 with TRBJ2-7, with D maybe TRBD2 (6 bases). This CDR3 reads CASSLTRAQGEEYF. The DNA of the CDR3 is TGTGCCAGCAGCTTAACCAGGGCCCAAGGGGAGGAGTACTTC.